The source of this T cell receptor (beta chain) is a study of glioma-infiltrating T cells. Only a few counts were recorded for this clonotype. TCR alpha and beta CDR3 regions were amplified from RNA using iRepertoire nested multiplex PCR. For one-step reverse transcription and amplification, about 85-400 ng of tissue mRNA or PBMC total RNA was used. MiXCR, applied by TCRdb to the multiplex PCR reads, yields one record per CDR3 protein. The repertoire has thousands of distinct CDR3 sequences, roughly two fifths of them found once; the top ten carry under 50%. From germline, CDR1 is SGHRS and CDR2 YFSETQ. The CDR3 sequence is 20 residues long. With V trimmed by 3 bases and J by 4 bases, 16 bases remained unmatched.

This TCR was sampled from a human donor with low-grade glioma or glioblastoma, undergoing nonglioma brain surgery, or in good health (not recorded which). The chain links TRBV5-1 to TRBJ2-1; 13 positions agree with TRBD2. Material: glioma tissue, nonneoplastic brain tissue, or PBMCs (not recorded which). The CDR3 protein is CASSSRGLAGVKGLYNEQFF. CDR3 DNA: TGCGCCAGCAGCTCCCGAGGACTAGCGGGAGTGAAGGGGCTATACAATGAGCAGTTCTTC.